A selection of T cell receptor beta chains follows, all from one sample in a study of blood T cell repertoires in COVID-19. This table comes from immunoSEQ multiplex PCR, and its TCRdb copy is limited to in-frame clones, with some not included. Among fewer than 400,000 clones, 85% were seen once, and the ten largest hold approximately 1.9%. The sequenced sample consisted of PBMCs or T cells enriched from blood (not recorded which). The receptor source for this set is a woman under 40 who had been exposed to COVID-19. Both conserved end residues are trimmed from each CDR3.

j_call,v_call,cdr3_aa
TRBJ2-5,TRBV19,ASRGAGGGPSRETQY
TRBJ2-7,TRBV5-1,ASSTYAAREQY
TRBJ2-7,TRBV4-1,ASSQEALDSIYEQY
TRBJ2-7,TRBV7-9,ASSSGGVLYEQY
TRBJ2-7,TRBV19,ASRSGQGFYEQY
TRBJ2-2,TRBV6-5,ASSFGQGPNTGELF
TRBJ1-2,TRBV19,ASSIGVPGSGYT
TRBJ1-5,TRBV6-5,ASSYDQGFQPQH
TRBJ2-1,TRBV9,ASSSSVPNEQF
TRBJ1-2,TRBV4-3,ASSAPGLKDGYT
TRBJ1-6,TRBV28,ASGGGDRGTPLH
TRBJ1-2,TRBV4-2,ASSQGADYGYT
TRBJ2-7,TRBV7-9,ASSLDRGREQY
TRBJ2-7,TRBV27,ASTHLKASGRYEQY
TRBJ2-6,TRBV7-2,ASTTAGFGANVLT
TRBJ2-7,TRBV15,ATSRTRSYEQY
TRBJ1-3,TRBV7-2,ASSSFQGNTIY
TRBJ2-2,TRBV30,AWMGDRGLLF
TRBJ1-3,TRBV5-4,ASSLGQGRNTIY
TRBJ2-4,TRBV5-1,ASSLSGNKDIQY
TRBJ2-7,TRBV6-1,ASSEKAGYYEQY
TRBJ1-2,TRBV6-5,ASRGDSGYGYT
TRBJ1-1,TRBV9,ASSVESQGYTEAF
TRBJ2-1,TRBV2,ASSANSGPYNEQF
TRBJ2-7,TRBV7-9,ASSLTSGRDEQY
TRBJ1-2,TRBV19,ASSSLRDGYT
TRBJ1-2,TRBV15,ATSERSGHYGYT
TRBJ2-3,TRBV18,ASSISGSGDTQY
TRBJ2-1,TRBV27,ASSLYFASEFNNEQF
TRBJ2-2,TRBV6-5,ASSTTGNTGELF
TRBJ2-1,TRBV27,ASSPSVSSYNEQF
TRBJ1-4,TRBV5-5,ASSWVSTELF
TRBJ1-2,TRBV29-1,SVTSGVYGYT
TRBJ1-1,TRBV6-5,ASSYGGGTEAF